This T cell receptor beta chain was identified during a study of blood T cell repertoires in COVID-19. The overall study: Samples of COVID-19 (acute and convalescent) were obtained from the United States, Italy and Spain.

Per the original methods: Reference gene primer amplification gave nucleated cell count estimates. The data were produced by immunoSEQ multiplex PCR, yet TCRdb's version contains in-frame clones alone and is incomplete. The D gene and trimming were derived from the DNA, and the V and J assignments and clone size from that table. The sample lists 150,000 to 200,000 clones; roughly 88% were seen once. The CDR3 is 14 amino acids. Germline CDR1 is LNHNV and CDR2 is YYDKDF (reference sequence). Trimming took 7 bases from V and 5 from J; bases not matched to a gene: 10. Source material: peripheral blood. The origin of this receptor is a woman aged 55-70 years with acute or convalescent COVID-19. V gene TRBV15 combines with J gene TRBJ1-1, with 7 positions matching TRBD1. This CDR3 reads CATTPTGMETEAFF. The CDR3 DNA is TGTGCCACCACCCCGACAGGGATGGAAACTGAAGCTTTCTTT. Supplemented by reference TRBV15 and TRBJ1-1, the full variable domain reads DAMVIQNPRYQVTQFGKPVTLSCSQTLNHNVMYWYQQKSSQAPKLLFHYYDKDFNNEADTPDNFQSRRPNTSFCFLDIRSPGLGDTAMYLCATTPTGMETEAFFGQGTRLTVV.